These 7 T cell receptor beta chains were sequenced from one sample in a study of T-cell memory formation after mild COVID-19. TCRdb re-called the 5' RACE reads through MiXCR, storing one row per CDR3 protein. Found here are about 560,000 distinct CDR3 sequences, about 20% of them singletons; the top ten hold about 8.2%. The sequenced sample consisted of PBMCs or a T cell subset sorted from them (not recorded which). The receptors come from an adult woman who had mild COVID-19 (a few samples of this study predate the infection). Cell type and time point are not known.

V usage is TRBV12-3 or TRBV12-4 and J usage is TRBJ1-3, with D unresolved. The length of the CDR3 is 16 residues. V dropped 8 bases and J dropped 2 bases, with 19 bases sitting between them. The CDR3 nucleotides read TGTGCCAGCGGATCCGCGGGTGCCGGGGCTGGAAACACCATATATTTT. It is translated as CASGSAGAGAGNTIYF.

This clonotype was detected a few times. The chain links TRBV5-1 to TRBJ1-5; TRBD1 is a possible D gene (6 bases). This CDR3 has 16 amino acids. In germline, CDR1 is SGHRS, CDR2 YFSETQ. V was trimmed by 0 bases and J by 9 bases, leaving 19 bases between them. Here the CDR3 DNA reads TGCGCCAGCAGCTTGGACAGCCTAGGGGGATCAAGGCCCCAGCATTTT. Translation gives CASSLDSLGGSRPQHF. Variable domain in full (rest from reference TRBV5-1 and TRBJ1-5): KAGVTQTPRYLIKTRGQQVTLSCSPISGHRSVSWYQQTPGQGLQFLFEYFSETQRNKGNFPGRFSGRQFSNSRSEMNVSTLELGDSALYLCASSLDSLGGSRPQHFGDGTRLSIL.

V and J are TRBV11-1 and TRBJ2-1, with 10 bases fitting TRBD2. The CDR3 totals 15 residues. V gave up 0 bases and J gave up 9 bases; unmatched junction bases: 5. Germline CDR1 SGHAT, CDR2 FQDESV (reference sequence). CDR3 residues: CASSLALAGATEQFF. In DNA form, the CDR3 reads TGTGCCAGCAGCTTAGCTCTAGCGGGGGCTACTGAGCAGTTCTTC.

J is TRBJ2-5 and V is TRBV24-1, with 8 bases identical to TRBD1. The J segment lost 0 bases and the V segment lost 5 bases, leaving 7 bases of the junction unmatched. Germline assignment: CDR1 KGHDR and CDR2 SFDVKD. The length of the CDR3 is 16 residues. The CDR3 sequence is CATSAGTGGNQETQYF. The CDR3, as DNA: TGTGCCACCAGTGCGGGTACAGGGGGGAACCAAGAGACCCAGTACTTC.

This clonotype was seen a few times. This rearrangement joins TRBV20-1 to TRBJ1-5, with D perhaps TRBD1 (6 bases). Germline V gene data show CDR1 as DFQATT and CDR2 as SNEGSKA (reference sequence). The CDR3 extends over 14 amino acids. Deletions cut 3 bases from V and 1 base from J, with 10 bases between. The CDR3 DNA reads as TGCAGTGCTAGCTGGGGGCACAGCAATCAGCCCCAGCATTTT. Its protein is CSASWGHSNQPQHF.

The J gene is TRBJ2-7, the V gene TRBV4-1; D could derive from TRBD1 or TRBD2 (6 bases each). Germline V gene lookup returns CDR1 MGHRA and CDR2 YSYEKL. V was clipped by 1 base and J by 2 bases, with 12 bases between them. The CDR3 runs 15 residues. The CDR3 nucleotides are TGCGCCAGCAGCCAAGGGCCGGGGGCGACCTACGAGCAGTACTTC. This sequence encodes CASSQGPGATYEQYF.

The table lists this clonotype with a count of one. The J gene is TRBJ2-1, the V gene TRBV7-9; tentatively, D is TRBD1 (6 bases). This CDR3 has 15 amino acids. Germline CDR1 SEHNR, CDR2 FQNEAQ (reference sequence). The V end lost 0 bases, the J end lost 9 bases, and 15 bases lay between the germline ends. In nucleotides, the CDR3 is TGTGCCAGCAGCTTAGCCGACAGGAGACGTCTTGAGCAGTTCTTC. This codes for CASSLADRRRLEQFF.